These 20 T cell receptor beta chains were all obtained from the same sample, sequenced in a study of cytomegalovirus exposure and HLA in healthy donors. 60 Vbeta and 13 Jbeta primers were used in PCR. The assay was immunoSEQ multiplex PCR, and TCRdb's table has in-frame clones only and misses some. The sample yields fewer than 90,000 clones, roughly 79% seen once. The sequenced sample consisted of PBMCs. The receptors here all came from a male donor in good health and CMV-seronegative.

This clone was seen once. The V and J genes are TRBV5-8 and TRBJ2-1; 7 bases agree with TRBD1. The CDR3 contains 14 residues. Germline CDR1 reads SGHTS; CDR2 reads YDEGEE. The V and J ends lost 4 bases and 10 bases, in that order; junction bases with no gene match: 11. CDR3: CASSVGTAFHEQFF. For the CDR3, the DNA is TGTGCCAGCAGCGTCGGGACAGCATTCCACGAGCAGTTCTTC.

The rearrangement uses TRBV2 and TRBJ1-2; 8 bases agree with TRBD1. The germline gives CDR1 SNHLY, CDR2 FYNNEI. Germline trimming cut 9 bases from V and 6 bases from J; bases unmatched to any gene: 6. The CDR3 consists of 12 residues. CDR3 residues: CASSRGLDGYTF. CDR3 bases: TGTGCCAGTTCCAGGGGGCTGGATGGCTACACCTTC.

The V call is TRBV5-4, the J call TRBJ2-4, with D tentatively TRBD1 (6 bases). Per germline, CDR1 SGHNT and CDR2 YYREEE (reference sequence). V lost 0 bases and J 8 bases, leaving 15 bases between the germline ends. The CDR3 is made up of 15 amino acids. The CDR3 DNA follows: TGTGCCAGCAGCTTGGGAGGGGGTGCGACGGACATTCAGTACTTC. It codes for CASSLGGGATDIQYF.

The chain combines TRBV15 with TRBJ2-3; 11 bases line up with TRBD2. The CDR3 consists of 17 residues. The V segment lost 4 bases and the J segment 1 base; nucleotides outside the gene matches: 7. CDR1 is LNHNV and CDR2 is YYDKDF in the germline V gene (reference sequence). This CDR3 is CATSNDRLAGRTDTQYF. The CDR3 DNA sequence: TGTGCCACCAGCAATGATAGACTAGCGGGGCGCACAGATACGCAGTATTTT.

This chain links TRBV2 with TRBJ1-5; weak D call: TRBD1 (6 bases). V was shortened by 8 bases and J by 3 bases, with 14 bases between the two germline ends. The CDR3 spans 14 residues. CDR1 is SNHLY, CDR2 FYNNEI, per germline. CDR3: CASGTGMNNQPQHF. DNA for the CDR3: TGTGCCAGCGGCACAGGGATGAACAATCAGCCCCAGCATTTT.

The table lists this clone with a few counts. The chain uses TRBV2 and TRBJ2-7, with D hard to call. Trimming pared 2 bases from V and 5 bases from J, leaving 16 bases between. The CDR3 spans 15 residues. Looked up from germline, CDR1 is SNHLY and CDR2 is FYNNEI. Written as DNA, the CDR3 is TGTGCCAGCAGTGAACAGCCAGCGTCATTGGACGAGCAGTACTTC. Translated, it gives CASSEQPASLDEQYF.

The count of this clone is one. This rearrangement joins TRBV11-2 to TRBJ1-2; D unclear. Germline V gives CDR1 SGHAT, CDR2 FQNNGV. The CDR3 contains 13 residues. Trimming took 0 bases from V and 8 from J, leaving 10 bases between them. The chain's CDR3 is CASSLDSGGGYTF. CDR3 in DNA: TGTGCCAGCAGCTTAGATTCCGGCGGCGGCTACACCTTC.

The rearrangement links TRBV29-1 to TRBJ1-1, with D possibly being TRBD1 (5 bases). Trimming removed 7 bases at V and 0 bases at J, with 15 bases between. The CDR3 is 14 residues long. Germline values: CDR1 SQVTM, CDR2 ANQGSEA. The CDR3 nucleotides read TGCAGCGGGGGCTCAACCCACATGAACACTGAAGCTTTCTTT. Translating gives CSGGSTHMNTEAFF.

V and J are TRBV5-1 and TRBJ1-6; D is unclear. Looked up from germline, CDR1 is SGHRS and CDR2 is YFSETQ. CDR3 size: 14 residues. V was shortened by 5 bases and J by 2 bases, with 8 bases between the two germline ends. CDR3 in amino acids: CASRLGAYNSPLHF. CDR3 nucleotides: TGCGCCAGCAGACTGGGAGCCTATAATTCACCCCTCCACTTT.

About this clone itself: In the same sample, other DNA sequences code for this CDR3. This chain connects TRBV28 to TRBJ1-2; 8 bases map to TRBD1. The CDR3 has 14 residues. V was clipped by 5 bases and J by 1 base; unmatched bases: 3. Germline loops: CDR1 MDHEN, CDR2 SYDVKM. The CDR3 DNA reads TGTGCCAGCAGTCGGACAGGGTTTAACTATGGCTACACCTTC. Translation: CASSRTGFNYGYTF.

The chain uses TRBV6-1 and TRBJ2-1, with 11 nucleotides matching TRBD2. CDR1 MNHNS and CDR2 SASEGT come from the germline V gene. CDR3 length: 14 amino acids. V lost 8 bases and J lost 4; bases outside the gene matches: 4. In DNA, the CDR3 is TGTGCCAGCCGTACTAGCGGGGGATACAATGAGCAGTTCTTC. Amino acids: CASRTSGGYNEQFF.

The V call is TRBV29-1, the J call TRBJ1-1; D ambiguous. CDR3 size: 10 residues. CDR1 and CDR2 from the germline V gene are SQVTM and ANQGSEA. Trimming pared 8 bases from V and 5 bases from J, leaving 9 bases between. CDR3 DNA sequence: TGCAGCACCCGAGGGACTGAAGCTTTCTTT. It codes for CSTRGTEAFF.

The chain uses TRBV6-6 and TRBJ2-3; 7 bases match TRBD1. CDR3 length equals 15 residues. The V segment lost 5 bases and the J segment 2 bases; nucleotides outside the gene matches: 7. Germline V gene lookup returns CDR1 MNHNY and CDR2 SVGAGI (reference sequence). The CDR3 protein is CASSPGQTNTDTQYF. The CDR3, as DNA: TGTGCCAGCAGTCCGGGACAGACGAACACAGATACGCAGTATTTT.

Of note for this clone: As the CDR3 is not closed by the conserved phenylalanine or tryptophan, this likely results from a read error. The gene calls are TRBV18 and TRBJ1-6, with D uncertain. Germline V gene data show CDR1 as KGHSH and CDR2 as LQKENI. The CDR3 contains 14 residues. CDR3 sequence: CASPPSGSHSPLHL. The CDR3 DNA follows: TGTGCCAGCCCACCCTCGGGATCCCATTCACCCCTCCACCTT.

This clone appeared a few times. The V call is TRBV6-5, the J call TRBJ1-1; D is unresolved. Germline assignment: CDR1 MNHEY and CDR2 SVGAGI. The CDR3 sequence is 15 residues long. V gave up 0 bases and J gave up 1 base, with 9 bases separating them. The CDR3 DNA reads as TGTGCCAGCAGTTACTCCCTCAAGAGGAACACTGAAGCTTTCTTT. Protein: CASSYSLKRNTEAFF.

This clone showed up just a few times. The genes are TRBV19 and TRBJ1-4; D is possibly TRBD1 (5 bases). Trimming removed 3 bases at V and 7 bases at J, with 12 bases between. This CDR3 comprises 14 residues. CDR1 and CDR2 from the germline V gene are LNHDA and SQIVND (reference sequence). The CDR3 loop is CASSMEGAREKLFF. The CDR3 nucleotides are TGTGCCAGTAGTATGGAAGGGGCGCGTGAAAAACTGTTTTTT.

V usage is TRBV6-5 and J usage is TRBJ2-3, with D perhaps TRBD2 (6 bases). CDR1 is MNHEY, CDR2 SVGAGI, per germline. The CDR3 sequence is 14 residues long. Trimming shortened V by 6 bases and J by 4 bases, and 14 bases separated the two germline ends. The chain's CDR3 is CASRYGWEADTQYF. In nucleotides, the CDR3 is TGTGCCAGCAGGTACGGGTGGGAGGCAGATACGCAGTATTTT.

Here the CDR3 reads CASSTALQGETQYF. CDR3 in DNA: TGTGCCAGCTCAACAGCCCTTCAGGGTGAGACCCAGTACTTC. The chain couples TRBV18 to TRBJ2-5; D is perhaps TRBD1 (5 bases). The V end lost 5 bases, the J end lost 5 bases, and 15 bases lay between the germline ends. Per germline, CDR1 KGHSH and CDR2 LQKENI. The length of the CDR3 is 14 residues.

DNA for the CDR3: TGTGCCAGCAGCTTAGTGACGGGAACCCTCAAAGAGACCCAGTACTTC. Amino acids: CASSLVTGTLKETQYF. The gene calls are TRBV7-8 and TRBJ2-5, with a possible D match to TRBD2 (5 bases). The CDR3 runs to 16 residues. Germline loops: CDR1 SGHVS, CDR2 FQNEAQ. V lost 1 base, J lost 3 bases, and 15 bases lay in between.

This clone was counted only a few times. The V gene is TRBV5-4, the J gene TRBJ2-7; D is ambiguous. Trimming stripped 4 bases from V and 6 bases from J, with 14 bases between. The CDR3 is made up of 13 amino acids. Germline-derived CDR1 and CDR2 are SGHNT and YYREEE (reference sequence). CDR3 sequence (DNA): TGTGCCAGCAGCCCCGTAGGTGGGCGCGAGCAGTACTTC. Translated: CASSPVGGREQYF.